The 29 T cell receptor beta chains given below trace back to one sample, sequenced in a study of technical replicates of blood from a few donors (dated by TCRdb to 2016 to 2017). Library method: the immunoSEQ multiplex PCR assay. What TCRdb holds here is the immuneACCESS table cut down to in-frame rearrangements. Part of the clones is not present; checked against another copy, under half of the missing clones reflect an unresolved V gene, and the others are unexplained. A total of around 58,000 clones appear in this sample, more than 75% of them only once. 5.2% of the sample is in the top ten clones. Sequences were obtained from PBMCs. These receptors were obtained from a human donor in good health. Some clones in this sample may be carry-over from other donors' samples.

CDR3 in DNA: TGCGCCAGCGCCACCAATCGGGTCAGGGGCCCCTACAATGAGCAGTTCTTC. Its protein product is CASATNRVRGPYNEQFF. V and J are TRBV23-1 and TRBJ2-1, with D tentatively TRBD1 (6 bases). TRBV23-1 is sorted into the ORF group, with uncertain function. The CDR3 has 17 amino acids. Trimming removed 8 bases at V and 2 bases at J, with 22 bases between.

This chain's CDR3 is CASSTAGTGDEQYF. CDR3 nucleotides: TGTGCCAGCTCAACAGCCGGGACAGGGGACGAGCAGTACTTC. The gene calls are TRBV18 and TRBJ2-7; TRBD1 aligns across 10 bases. The trim removed 5 bases at V and 5 bases at J, leaving 6 bases unmatched. Germline CDR1 is KGHSH and CDR2 is LQKENI. CDR3 length: 14 amino acids.

Remarks on this clone: The sample has other DNA sequences that encode this CDR3 too. The gene calls are TRBV30 and TRBJ2-7, with a possible D match to TRBD2 (6 bases). This CDR3 contains 14 residues. Per the germline V gene, CDR1 is GTSNPN and CDR2 is SVGIG (reference sequence). Trimming removed 3 bases from V and 0 bases from J, with 12 bases in between. CDR3 DNA sequence: TGTGCCTGGAGCGGTGGGGGGAGCTCCTACGAGCAGTACTTC. Protein: CAWSGGGSSYEQYF.

This rearrangement joins TRBV7-8 to TRBJ2-7; TRBD2 is a possible D gene (5 bases). Germline lookup yields CDR1 SGHVS and CDR2 FQNEAQ. Between the trimmed V and J ends, which lost 5 bases and 6 bases, there was a span of 14 bases. The CDR3 runs to 13 residues. The CDR3 sequence: CASSRTGSGEQYF. CDR3 coding DNA: TGTGCCAGCAGCCGGACGGGGAGTGGCGAGCAGTACTTC.

The CDR3 sequence: CASSQDEKNIQYF. For the CDR3, the DNA is TGCGCCAGCAGCCAAGACGAGAAAAACATTCAGTACTTC. J is TRBJ2-4 and V is TRBV4-3; D is unresolved. The CDR3 sequence is 13 residues long. The V and J ends lost 0 bases and 4 bases respectively, with 4 bases between them. CDR1 is LGHNA and CDR2 is YSLEER in the germline V gene.

The chain employs TRBV4-3 and TRBJ1-1; perhaps TRBD1 as D (5 bases). Trimming cost V 0 bases and J 11 bases, with 13 bases left between them. The CDR3 length is 13 residues. Germline-derived CDR1 and CDR2 are LGHNA and YSLEER. The CDR3, as DNA: TGCGCCAGCAGCCAAGATACCAGGGAGGTCGCTTTCTTT. It yields the protein CASSQDTREVAFF.

The rearrangement links TRBV10-3 to TRBJ2-7; TRBD2 matches at 8 bases. CDR1 and CDR2 (germline): ENHRY, SYGVKD. The CDR3 has 16 amino acids. Trimming cost V 4 bases and J 4 bases; bases outside gene matches: 12. CDR3 sequence (DNA): TGTGCCATCAGTGGTACGAGCGGGAGAGGCAAGTACGAGCAGTACTTC. Translation: CAISGTSGRGKYEQYF.

The chain recombines TRBV29-1 with TRBJ2-5; 11 nucleotides align to TRBD2. Germline V lookup: CDR1 SQVTM, CDR2 ANQGSEA. The V and J ends lost 7 bases and 4 bases, in that order; junction bases with no gene match: 11. The CDR3 covers 15 residues. The CDR3 nucleotides read TGCAGCGCCGGGACTAGCGGCCCCTTAGGAGAGACCCAGTACTTC. Translation gives CSAGTSGPLGETQYF.

This clone was detected only a few times. The chain combines TRBV10-3 with TRBJ2-6; 9 nucleotides agree with TRBD1. CDR1 is ENHRY and CDR2 is SYGVKD in the germline V gene. The CDR3 runs 17 residues. Germline trimming cut 4 bases from V and 2 bases from J; bases unmatched to any gene: 6. CDR3 in DNA: TGTGCCATCAGTGCGGTAACAGGGGGCACTGGGGCCAACGTCCTGACTTTC. Translating it yields CAISAVTGGTGANVLTF.

This clone appeared a few times. The genes are TRBV29-1 and TRBJ2-3; the match to TRBD2 covers 13 bases. Germline CDR1 reads SQVTM; CDR2 reads ANQGSEA. J was trimmed by 4 bases and V by 6 bases; bases with no gene match: 1. There are 13 residues in the CDR3. The DNA for the CDR3 is TGCAGCGTAGGGACTAGCGGGGCAGATACGCAGTATTTT. This translates into CSVGTSGADTQYF.

This clone turned up a few times. V usage is TRBV4-2 and J usage is TRBJ2-6; no clear D. CDR1 LGHNA and CDR2 YNFKEQ come from the germline V gene. The CDR3 has 16 amino acids. V shed 5 bases and J shed 0 bases, with 11 bases lying between them. CDR3 in amino acids: CASSALPSSGANVLTF. The DNA of the CDR3 is TGTGCCAGCAGCGCCTTACCGAGCTCTGGGGCCAACGTCCTGACTTTC.

The rearrangement links TRBV4-2 to TRBJ2-2; TRBD2 aligns across 10 bases. This CDR3 region has 16 residues. V shed 2 bases and J 7 bases; nucleotides not matched to a gene: 7. The germline gives CDR1 LGHNA, CDR2 YNFKEQ. This CDR3 is CASSQSGGAGVGELFF. The CDR3 coding sequence is TGTGCCAGCAGCCAAAGCGGGGGGGCTGGTGTCGGGGAGCTGTTTTTT.

This clone came up once. The chain links TRBV5-1 to TRBJ2-5; D ambiguous. Per the germline V gene, CDR1 is SGHRS and CDR2 is YFSETQ. V lost 3 bases to trimming and J lost 1 base, with 13 bases between them. This CDR3 region has 15 residues. CDR3 nucleotides: TGCGCCAGCAGCTCTATTCCGGGTCCCCAAGAGACCCAGTACTTC. Protein sequence: CASSSIPGPQETQYF.

V is TRBV10-3 and J is TRBJ2-2; D unresolved. Looked up from germline, CDR1 is ENHRY and CDR2 is SYGVKD. The CDR3 covers 14 residues. With 1 base removed from V and 1 base from J, the gap between germline ends came to 4 bases. CDR3 sequence: CAISEYRNTGELFF. The DNA for the CDR3 is TGTGCCATCAGTGAGTACAGGAACACCGGGGAGCTGTTTTTT.

This chain connects TRBV4-3 to TRBJ2-7; 12 positions match TRBD2. The CDR3 is 16 amino acids. After removal of 1 base from V and 3 bases from J, the junction contained 4 bases not matched to a gene. In germline, CDR1 is LGHNA, CDR2 YSLEER. The CDR3 protein is CASSQGLAGENYEQYF. The CDR3, as DNA: TGCGCCAGCAGCCAAGGACTAGCGGGGGAAAACTACGAGCAGTACTTC.

This clone was observed a single time. The gene calls are TRBV29-1 and TRBJ2-2; 7 nucleotides line up with TRBD1. Germline lookup yields CDR1 SQVTM and CDR2 ANQGSEA. Germline trimming cut 7 bases from V and 7 bases from J; bases unmatched to any gene: 6. The CDR3 runs to 12 residues. The CDR3 reads CSAATGVGELFF. CDR3 nucleotides: TGCAGCGCCGCTACAGGGGTCGGGGAGCTGTTTTTT.

The V call is TRBV9, the J call TRBJ1-2, with D tentatively TRBD1 (6 bases). Trimming pared 4 bases from V and 9 bases from J, leaving 22 bases between. The CDR3 sequence is 15 residues long. The germline V gene has CDR1 SGDLS and CDR2 YYNGEE. This CDR3 reads CASSLHMGGRISYTF. Here the CDR3 DNA reads TGTGCCAGCAGCCTCCATATGGGGGGGCGGATAAGCTACACCTTC.

This clone was seen once. The chain is built from TRBV5-1 and TRBJ2-3, with 10 nucleotides matching TRBD2. The CDR3 loop spans 16 amino acids. V was clipped by 4 bases and J by 5 bases; unmatched bases: 10. Looked up from germline, CDR1 is SGHRS and CDR2 is YFSETQ. For the CDR3, the DNA is TGCGCCAGCAGCGCACGACCTAGCGGGAGTTTAGATACGCAGTATTTT. Translation gives CASSARPSGSLDTQYF. The full variable domain, completed using reference TRBV5-1 and TRBJ2-3, is KAGVTQTPRYLIKTRGQQVTLSCSPISGHRSVSWYQQTPGQGLQFLFEYFSETQRNKGNFPGRFSGRQFSNSRSEMNVSTLELGDSALYLCASSARPSGSLDTQYFGPGTRLTVL.

The chain links TRBV10-3 to TRBJ2-3; TRBD2 is a possible D gene (5 bases). Germline assignment: CDR1 ENHRY and CDR2 SYGVKD. The germline V and J ends were trimmed by 6 bases and 1 base, with 5 bases remaining between them. The CDR3 covers 12 residues. CDR3 DNA: TGTGCCATCAGCGGGGGCACAGATACGCAGTATTTT. It translates to CAISGGTDTQYF.

The rearrangement joins TRBV7-9 to TRBJ1-4; weak D call: TRBD1 (6 bases). Trimming stripped 8 bases from V and 8 bases from J, with 24 bases between. This CDR3 has 16 amino acids. CDR1 and CDR2 (germline): SEHNR, FQNEAQ (reference sequence). CDR3: CASHSWGQRGEEKLFF. The CDR3 DNA reads TGTGCCAGCCACTCGTGGGGGCAGCGGGGTGAGGAAAAACTGTTTTTT.

The V call is TRBV30, the J call TRBJ2-1; perhaps TRBD1 as D (5 bases). CDR1 and CDR2 from the germline V gene are GTSNPN and SVGIG (reference sequence). The germline V and J ends were trimmed by 0 bases and 9 bases, with 9 bases remaining between them. The CDR3 is made up of 12 amino acids. The CDR3 protein is CAWSVRQGEQFF. The CDR3, as DNA: TGTGCCTGGAGTGTCCGCCAGGGTGAGCAGTTCTTC.

The chain links TRBV18 to TRBJ1-1; 7 nucleotides agree with TRBD1. Germline-derived CDR1 and CDR2 are KGHSH and LQKENI. With 5 bases clipped from V and 5 bases from J, the junction kept 8 bases outside the gene matches. The CDR3 consists of 14 residues. The CDR3 DNA is TGTGCCAGCTCATCAGGACAGGCGGTGACTGAAGCTTTCTTT. Translation: CASSSGQAVTEAFF.

The CDR3, as DNA: TGTGCCAGCAGCCCCTCTAGCGGGGCGGACAATGAGCAGTTCTTC. It codes for CASSPSSGADNEQFF. The chain joins TRBV5-4 to TRBJ2-1, with 9 bases identical to TRBD2. The CDR3 is 15 residues long. V was clipped by 4 bases and J by 5 bases; unmatched bases: 7. Per germline, CDR1 SGHNT and CDR2 YYREEE (reference sequence).

The V and J genes are TRBV2 and TRBJ1-1, with unresolved D. The CDR3 is 12 amino acids. Trimming cost V 8 bases and J 6 bases, with 13 bases left between them. Looked up from germline, CDR1 is SNHLY and CDR2 is FYNNEI. This chain's CDR3 is CASLQAGSEAFF. Written as DNA, the CDR3 is TGTGCCAGCCTTCAGGCTGGGTCTGAAGCTTTCTTT.

CDR3 residues: CSVGQKSYNEQFF. Here the CDR3 DNA reads TGCAGCGTTGGACAGAAAAGCTACAATGAGCAGTTCTTC. The V call is TRBV29-1, the J call TRBJ2-1; perhaps TRBD1 as D (5 bases). Germline CDR1 is SQVTM and CDR2 is ANQGSEA. With 4 bases removed from V and 3 bases from J, the gap between germline ends came to 10 bases. CDR3 length equals 13 residues.

Points on this clone: The junction does not match germline at one end; this may be a read error. This chain joins TRBV7-7 and TRBJ2-1; tentative D call: TRBD2 (5 bases). The germline gives CDR1 SSHAT, CDR2 FNYEAQ (reference sequence). The CDR3 sequence is 13 residues long. This chain's CDR3 is CASSFREYTEQFF. The CDR3 region has the DNA TGTGCCAGCAGCTTTAGGGAGTACACTGAGCAGTTCTTC.

This rearrangement joins TRBV7-9 to TRBJ2-7; the D gene is possibly TRBD1 (5 bases). Germline lookup yields CDR1 SEHNR and CDR2 FQNEAQ (reference sequence). The CDR3 contains 14 residues. The V end was cut by 5 bases, the J end by 7 bases, with 18 bases between. This chain's CDR3 is CASSTFTGPGEQYF. In DNA, the CDR3 is TGTGCCAGCAGCACATTTACAGGTCCTGGGGAGCAGTACTTC. The entire variable domain, with the rest obtained from reference TRBV7-9 and TRBJ2-7, is as follows: DTGVSQNPRHKITKRGQNVTFRCDPISEHNRLYWYRQTLGQGPEFLTYFQNEAQLEKSRLLSDRFSAERPKGSFSTLEIQRTEQGDSAMYLCASSTFTGPGEQYFGPGTRLTVT.

The gene calls are TRBV18 and TRBJ2-1, with no clear D. The CDR3 is 16 residues long. V was trimmed by 2 bases and J by 0 bases, leaving 11 bases between them. CDR1 is KGHSH, CDR2 LQKENI, per germline. In DNA, the CDR3 is TGTGCCAGCTCACCAGCGGCGCCTAGCTCCTACAATGAGCAGTTCTTC. Translating it yields CASSPAAPSSYNEQFF.

V usage is TRBV5-6 and J usage is TRBJ1-2; D not resolved. Germline V gene sequence: CDR1 SGHDT, CDR2 YYEEEE. Trimming took 0 bases from V and 2 from J, leaving 8 bases between them. The CDR3 covers 14 residues. Here the CDR3 reads CASSLVRGNYGYTF. CDR3 in DNA: TGTGCCAGCAGCTTGGTAAGAGGAAACTATGGCTACACCTTC.